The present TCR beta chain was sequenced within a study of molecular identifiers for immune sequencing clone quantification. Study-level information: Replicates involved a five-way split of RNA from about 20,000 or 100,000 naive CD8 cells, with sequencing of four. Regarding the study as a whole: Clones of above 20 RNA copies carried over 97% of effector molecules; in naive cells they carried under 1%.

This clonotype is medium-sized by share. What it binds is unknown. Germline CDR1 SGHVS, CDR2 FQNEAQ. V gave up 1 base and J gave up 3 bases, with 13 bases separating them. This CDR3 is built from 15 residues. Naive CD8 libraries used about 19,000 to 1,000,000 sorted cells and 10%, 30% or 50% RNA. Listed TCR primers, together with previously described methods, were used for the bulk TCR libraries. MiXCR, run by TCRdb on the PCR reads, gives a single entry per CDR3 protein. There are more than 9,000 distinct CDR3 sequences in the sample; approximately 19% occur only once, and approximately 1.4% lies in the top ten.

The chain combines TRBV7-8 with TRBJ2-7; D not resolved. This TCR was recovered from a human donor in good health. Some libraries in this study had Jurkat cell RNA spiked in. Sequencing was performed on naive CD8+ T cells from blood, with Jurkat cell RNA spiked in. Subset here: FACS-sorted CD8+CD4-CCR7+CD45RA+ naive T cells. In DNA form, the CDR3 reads TGTGCCAGCAGCTTAGACGGGCTCGTAGGCTACGAGCAGTACTTC. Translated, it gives CASSLDGLVGYEQYF.